A single sample gave rise to the 25 T cell receptor beta chains below, sequenced in a study of T cell repertoires in cytomegalovirus infection. Antigen specificity for these receptors is unknown. Via MiXCR, TCRdb re-called the reads, giving one row per CDR3 protein. The sample has more than 65,000 distinct CDR3 sequences; around 49% are singletons. Specimen: CD8+ T cells from cultured PBMCs, collected from culture after CMV antigen stimulation. These receptors all stem from a human donor in good health (CMV status not recorded). Some clones in this sample may be carry-over from other donors' samples.

The chain carries TRBV7-9 and TRBJ1-4, with 7 bases aligning to TRBD1. V lost 3 bases, J lost 7 bases, and 14 bases stayed unmatched. The CDR3 spans 17 residues. Per the germline V gene, CDR1 is SEHNR and CDR2 is FQNEAQ (reference sequence). In DNA, the CDR3 is TGTGCCAGCAGCTTCAGACAGGGCCGCTCATCTACTGAAAAACTGTTTTTT. Its translation: CASSFRQGRSSTEKLFF.

The rearrangement uses TRBV7-2 and TRBJ2-1; D perhaps matches TRBD2 (7 bases). Trimming stripped 9 bases from V and 5 bases from J, with 20 bases between. Germline V gene lookup returns CDR1 SGHTA and CDR2 FQGNSA. This CDR3 has 15 amino acids. DNA for the CDR3: TGTGCCAGTAAACTTAGGAGGCGGGGGCACAATGAGCAGTTCTTC. It encodes CASKLRRRGHNEQFF. The whole variable domain, remainder taken from reference TRBV7-2 and TRBJ2-1, is GAGVSQSPSNKVTEKGKDVELRCDPISGHTALYWYRQSLGQGLEFLIYFQGNSAPDKSGLPSDRFSAERTGGSVSTLTIQRTQQEDSAVYLCASKLRRRGHNEQFFGPGTRLTVL.

This clonotype was observed once. One junction end does not reproduce the germline sequence, and a read error may be involved. The gene calls are TRBV28 and TRBJ1-5; D remains unclear. This CDR3 region has 12 residues. The V gene's germline CDR1 is MDHEN and CDR2 SYDVKM. The CDR3 region has the DNA TGTGCCAGCACCTCCCACGTCCAGCCCCACCATTTT. This sequence encodes CASTSHVQPHHF.

The chain couples TRBV7-9 to TRBJ2-1; 11 nucleotides match TRBD1. CDR1 and CDR2 (germline): SEHNR, FQNEAQ (reference sequence). Losses at the gene ends were 4 bases for V and 6 bases for J; bases not matched to a gene: 2. The CDR3 length is 14 residues. The CDR3 sequence: CASSSGTGGNEQFF. The CDR3 DNA sequence: TGTGCCAGCAGCTCTGGGACAGGGGGCAATGAGCAGTTCTTC.

The V call is TRBV7-9, the J call TRBJ2-1, with D perhaps matching TRBD1 (6 bases). CDR1 and CDR2 from the germline V gene are SEHNR and FQNEAQ (reference sequence). The CDR3 extends over 15 amino acids. V shed 6 bases and J shed 3 bases, with 15 bases lying between them. In DNA form, the CDR3 reads TGTGCCAGCAGTCCTCCCGAAGGGGGCTACAATGAGCAGTTCTTC. It encodes CASSPPEGGYNEQFF.

The sample holds a few counts of this clonotype. DNA for the CDR3: TGTGCCAGCAGCCAGGCCGACAGTTCTGAGAATTCACCCCTCCACTTT. Its translation is CASSQADSSENSPLHF. The rearrangement joins TRBV4-2 to TRBJ1-6, with D maybe TRBD1 (5 bases). Per germline, CDR1 LGHNA and CDR2 YNFKEQ. Trimming shortened V by 3 bases and J by 7 bases, and 16 bases separated the two germline ends. This CDR3 comprises 16 residues.

The genes are TRBV5-1 and TRBJ1-4; the match to TRBD1 covers 7 bases. The CDR3 is 16 amino acids. CDR1 is SGHRS, CDR2 YFSETQ, per germline. Unmatched junction bases numbered 16, after V lost 6 bases and J lost 8 bases. The CDR3: CASTASADRLGEKLFF. CDR3 DNA: TGCGCCAGCACAGCCTCTGCGGACAGGCTAGGGGAAAAACTGTTTTTT.

This clonotype came up a few times. This chain connects TRBV7-8 to TRBJ2-1; D perhaps matches TRBD2 (5 bases). Trimming left V 2 bases short and J 10 bases short, with 9 bases between. Germline CDR1 SGHVS, CDR2 FQNEAQ. The CDR3 is 12 amino acids. This chain's CDR3 is CASSLRPGEQFF. The DNA for the CDR3 is TGTGCCAGCAGCTTACGACCGGGGGAGCAGTTCTTC.

V is TRBV5-5 and J is TRBJ1-5, with 10 bases identical to TRBD1. The trim removed 0 bases at V and 6 bases at J, leaving 9 bases unmatched. Germline loops: CDR1 SGHKS, CDR2 YYEKEE (reference sequence). The CDR3 spans 17 residues. The CDR3 loop reads CASSLAEGQGSGQPQHF. For the CDR3, the DNA is TGTGCCAGCAGCTTGGCCGAGGGACAGGGGTCGGGTCAGCCCCAGCATTTT.

This clonotype was counted between two and nine times. The gene calls are TRBV7-9 and TRBJ1-2; 8 positions agree with TRBD1. The V and J ends lost 1 base and 1 base, in that order; junction bases with no gene match: 8. This CDR3 spans 17 amino acids. Germline V gene lookup returns CDR1 SEHNR and CDR2 FQNEAQ (reference sequence). CDR3 residues: CASSLDPLTGDNYGYTF. The CDR3 coding sequence is TGTGCCAGCAGCTTAGATCCGCTGACAGGGGATAACTATGGCTACACCTTC.

The V call is TRBV6-6, the J call TRBJ2-7; tentative D call: TRBD1 (6 bases). The germline V gene encodes CDR1 MNHNY and CDR2 SVGAGI (reference sequence). The CDR3 extends over 14 amino acids. The V end lost 2 bases, the J end lost 2 bases, and 10 bases lay between the germline ends. The chain's CDR3 is CASSYGGRAYEQYF. CDR3 nucleotide sequence: TGTGCCAGCAGTTACGGGGGCAGAGCCTACGAGCAGTACTTC.

The V and J genes are TRBV7-3 and TRBJ2-1; 8 bases match TRBD1. J was trimmed by 5 bases and V by 2 bases; bases with no gene match: 5. The CDR3 covers 15 residues. The V gene's germline CDR1 is SGHTA and CDR2 FQGTGA. CDR3 region: CASSLRQGLNNEQFF. The CDR3 DNA sequence: TGTGCCAGCAGCTTACGACAGGGGCTTAACAATGAGCAGTTCTTC.

J is TRBJ2-5 and V is TRBV6-1, with a weak D call TRBD2 (5 bases). The CDR3 has 15 residues. CDR1 and CDR2 (germline): MNHNS, SASEGT. Trimming shortened V by 1 base and J by 5 bases, and 14 bases separated the two germline ends. Here the CDR3 DNA reads TGTGCCAGCAGTGAAGAGGACCTCACGGGGGAGACCCAGTACTTC. This gives the protein CASSEEDLTGETQYF.

The chain's CDR3 is CASSLERRWNYGYTF. The DNA for the CDR3 is TGTGCCAGCAGCTTGGAGAGACGGTGGAACTATGGCTACACCTTC. This chain links TRBV5-6 with TRBJ1-2; D gene unclear. Looked up from germline, CDR1 is SGHDT and CDR2 is YYEEEE. This CDR3 spans 15 amino acids. V was trimmed by 0 bases and J by 2 bases, leaving 11 bases between them.

The chain carries TRBV28 and TRBJ2-4; 7 positions match TRBD1. V lost 8 bases to trimming and J lost 4 bases; unmatched junction nucleotides: 11. Germline CDR1 is MDHEN and CDR2 is SYDVKM. The CDR3 length is 15 residues. This chain's CDR3 is CASRSLGQRKNIQYF. The CDR3 nucleotides read TGTGCCAGCCGATCCCTGGGACAGCGAAAAAACATTCAGTACTTC.

The chain couples TRBV7-9 to TRBJ1-1, with D perhaps TRBD1 (5 bases). Germline CDR1 and CDR2: SEHNR and FQNEAQ (reference sequence). With 1 base removed from V and 0 bases from J, the gap between germline ends came to 9 bases. The CDR3 length is 15 residues. CDR3 region: CASSLGGRLNTEAFF. DNA for the CDR3: TGTGCCAGCAGCTTAGGGGGACGGCTGAACACTGAAGCTTTCTTT.

J is TRBJ2-7 and V is TRBV6-1, with 8 bases identical to TRBD1. The CDR3 has 15 residues. Per germline, CDR1 MNHNS and CDR2 SASEGT. J gave up 0 bases and V 7 bases, and 8 bases lay outside the gene matches. This chain's CDR3 is CASIRGQDLSYEQYF. The CDR3 bases are TGTGCCAGCATAAGGGGACAGGACCTCTCCTACGAGCAGTACTTC.

The V call is TRBV11-2, the J call TRBJ2-5; the D is unclear. The V gene lost 5 bases and the J gene lost 5 bases, with 9 bases spanning the gap. The germline CDR1 and CDR2 sequences are SGHAT and FQNNGV. The CDR3 is 12 residues long. The DNA of the CDR3 is TGTGCCAGCAGCCCGATACGGGAGACCCAGTACTTC. This translates into CASSPIRETQYF.

This clonotype appeared many times. V gene TRBV3-1 combines with J gene TRBJ2-4; 7 nucleotides line up with TRBD1. Looked up from germline, CDR1 is LGHDT and CDR2 is YNNKEL (reference sequence). Trimming removed 6 bases from V and 5 bases from J; junction bases left unmatched: 7. The CDR3 is 14 amino acids. The CDR3 DNA follows: TGTGCCAGCAGGGCTGACAGGGACCAAAACATTCAGTACTTC. It codes for CASRADRDQNIQYF.

Concerning this clonotype itself: One end of the junction varies from germline; a read error may be responsible. The J gene is TRBJ2-7, the V gene TRBV7-4; 8 bases fit TRBD1. Germline assignment: CDR1 SGHVT and CDR2 SQSDAQ. CDR3 size: 13 residues. CDR3 sequence (DNA): TGTGCCAGTCTCCAGGGGGCCTCCGACGAGCAGTACTTC. Protein: CASLQGASDEQYF.

This clonotype came up a few times. J is TRBJ2-5 and V is TRBV12-3 or TRBV12-4; D not certain. CDR3 length: 12 amino acids. Trimming pared 3 bases from V and 3 bases from J, leaving 5 bases between. This CDR3 reads CASSFTEETQYF. The CDR3 nucleotides read TGTGCCAGCAGTTTTACAGAAGAGACCCAGTACTTC.

V is TRBV28 and J is TRBJ2-7; no definite D call. CDR3 length: 14 residues. The germline V gene has CDR1 MDHEN and CDR2 SYDVKM. V was shortened by 11 bases and J by 3 bases, with 20 bases between the two germline ends. CDR3 sequence reads: CARSTTQVHYEQYF. The CDR3 bases are TGTGCCCGCTCTACCACCCAAGTACACTACGAGCAGTACTTC.

The rearrangement links TRBV11-2 to TRBJ2-7; D is undetermined. V lost 5 bases and J lost 3, with 5 bases in between. The CDR3 is 11 residues long. Germline V CDR1 and CDR2: SGHAT, FQNNGV. The CDR3 region has the DNA TGTGCCAGCAGCGCTATCTACGAGCAGTACTTC. Translated: CASSAIYEQYF.

This clonotype has only a few counts. V usage is TRBV12-3 or TRBV12-4 and J usage is TRBJ2-1; 7 positions match TRBD2. Trimming removed 7 bases from V and 13 bases from J; junction bases left unmatched: 13. The CDR3 is 13 amino acids. CDR3 DNA: TGTGCCAGCATCCCTGGACTAGATAAGACTCAGTTCTTC. Encoded protein: CASIPGLDKTQFF.

J is TRBJ2-7 and V is TRBV20-1; the D is unclear. The CDR3 spans 13 residues. Germline CDR1 DFQATT, CDR2 SNEGSKA (reference sequence). V was pared by 2 bases and J by 0 bases, with 8 bases between. The chain's CDR3 is CSARSASSYEQYF. CDR3 nucleotides: TGCAGTGCTAGATCCGCGAGCTCCTACGAGCAGTACTTC.